The rows below give T cell receptor beta chains drawn from one sample of a study of graft-versus-host responses after intestinal transplantation. These TCRs' antigens remain unknown. Generated by immunoSEQ multiplex PCR, the TCRdb table keeps only in-frame clones and is missing some. The repertoire holds tens of thousands of clones, with 90% as singletons. Sequenced material: unstimulated CD8+ T cells sorted from spleen or lymph node cells, taken before transplant. These receptors were collected from a human donor who was the organ donor for an intestinal transplant. The CDR3 runs from the conserved cysteine through the conserved F or W. D genes are given only for firm matches. The size entry is marked missing in some rows and otherwise reads once, few, many or a size class.

d_gene | j_gene | v_gene | abundance | CDR3aa | CDR3nt
. | TRBJ2-5 | TRBV9 | . | CASSVAEVVGTRETQYF | TGTGCCAGCAGCGTAGCTGAAGTGGTCGGGACAAGAGAGACCCAGTACTTC
. | TRBJ2-7 | TRBV7-9 | . | CASSSTDLVSSYEQYF | TGTGCCAGCAGCTCGACCGACCTAGTGAGCTCCTACGAGCAGTACTTC
TRBD1 | TRBJ2-1 | TRBV9 | . | CASSVRGDRANEQFF | TGTGCCAGCAGCGTTCGGGGCGACAGGGCGAATGAGCAGTTCTTC
. | TRBJ2-7 | TRBV27 | . | CASSLAGSSYEQYF | TGTGCCAGCAGTTTGGCAGGAAGCTCCTACGAGCAGTACTTC
. | TRBJ1-2 | TRBV4-2 | few | CASSQGRVGYGYTF | TGTGCCAGCAGCCAAGGTCGGGTTGGCTATGGCTACACCTTC
. | TRBJ2-7 | TRBV5-6 | . | CASSLGESPYEQYF | TGTGCCAGCAGCTTGGGGGAGAGCCCCTACGAGCAGTACTTC
TRBD2 | TRBJ2-7 | TRBV7-9 | . | CASSSVESGTYEQYF | TGTGCCAGCAGCTCCGTAGAGAGCGGGACTTACGAGCAGTACTTC
. | TRBJ2-2 | TRBV19 | . | CASSPSTETGELFF | TGTGCCAGTAGTCCCTCGACAGAGACCGGGGAGCTGTTTTTT
. | TRBJ2-7 | TRBV28 | . | CASSFSLYEQYF | TGTGCCAGCAGTTTTTCCCTTTACGAGCAGTACTTC
. | TRBJ1-1 | TRBV19 | . | CAILDRMNTEAFF | TGTGCCATCCTTGACAGGATGAACACTGAAGCTTTCTTT